The 10 T cell receptor beta chains below come from one sample, sequenced in a study of blood T cell repertoires in COVID-19. Generated by immunoSEQ multiplex PCR, the TCRdb table keeps only in-frame clones and is missing some. The sample consists of 60,000 or so clones, approximately 83% of them appearing once. Source material: peripheral blood. Receptor source: a man aged 25-45 years with COVID-19, enrolled during active disease.

The chain is built from TRBV7-9 and TRBJ1-1; no firm D call. V was cut by 7 bases and J by 4 bases, with 16 bases left in between. The CDR3 runs 14 residues. The germline V gene has CDR1 SEHNR and CDR2 FQNEAQ (reference sequence). CDR3 in DNA: TGTGCCAGCATCATAGACCGACATGCCACTGAAGCTTTCTTT. Amino acids: CASIIDRHATEAFF.

The chain links TRBV11-2 to TRBJ2-7; a weak D match, TRBD2 (8 bases). CDR1 is SGHAT, CDR2 FQNNGV, per germline. V was trimmed by 7 bases and J by 4 bases, leaving 29 bases between them. This CDR3 region has 18 residues. The DNA for the CDR3 is TGTGCCAGCACCCCAGAGAGGGGGCCGGCGGGAGGTCGGTACGAGCAGTACTTC. It codes for CASTPERGPAGGRYEQYF.

This sequence joins TRBV9 and TRBJ1-3, with no clear D. The CDR3 extends over 16 amino acids. Looked up from germline, CDR1 is SGDLS and CDR2 is YYNGEE. V lost 0 bases to trimming and J lost 0 bases, with 10 bases between them. The CDR3, as DNA: TGTGCCAGCAGCGTAGATATGGGGAGCTCTGGAAACACCATATATTTT. Residues: CASSVDMGSSGNTIYF.

The chain carries TRBV5-1 and TRBJ1-2; no reliable D call. CDR1 SGHRS and CDR2 YFSETQ come from the germline V gene. Trimming pared 0 bases from V and 4 bases from J, leaving 10 bases between. The CDR3 covers 14 residues. CDR3 coding DNA: TGCGCCAGCAGCTTGGATTTGGCGGGCTATGGCTACACCTTC. Its translation is CASSLDLAGYGYTF.

This sequence joins TRBV9 and TRBJ2-4; 9 bases fit TRBD1. V lost 0 bases and J lost 6; bases outside the gene matches: 10. The CDR3 totals 17 residues. Germline V gene data show CDR1 as SGDLS and CDR2 as YYNGEE. In DNA form, the CDR3 reads TGTGCCAGCAGCGTAGGAGGTACAGGGGGCATAAGAAACATTCAGTACTTC. This sequence encodes CASSVGGTGGIRNIQYF.

This clone was detected many times. The rearrangement links TRBV28 to TRBJ2-7, with TRBD1 matching 9 bases. V shed 6 bases, J shed 6 bases, and the junction held 9 bases outside the gene matches. CDR1 and CDR2 from the germline V gene are MDHEN and SYDVKM. This CDR3 is built from 14 residues. The CDR3 sequence: CASRTGQGKTEQYF. The CDR3 bases are TGTGCCAGCAGAACGGGACAGGGTAAGACCGAGCAGTACTTC.

This sequence joins TRBV7-9 and TRBJ2-7; 7 nucleotides match TRBD1. Trimming removed 7 bases from V and 2 bases from J; junction bases left unmatched: 8. The CDR3 is made up of 14 amino acids. Germline assignment: CDR1 SEHNR and CDR2 FQNEAQ (reference sequence). The CDR3 coding sequence is TGTGCCAGCACCTATACAGGGGACACCTACGAGCAGTACTTC. It specifies CASTYTGDTYEQYF.

This clone has more than one count but fewer than ten. The chain uses TRBV4-3 and TRBJ1-1; 7 bases agree with TRBD1. With V trimmed by 0 bases and J by 12 bases, 4 bases remained unmatched. Germline values: CDR1 LGHNA, CDR2 YSLEER. The CDR3 covers 12 residues. CDR3 in amino acids: CASSQEQGITFF. CDR3 nucleotides: TGCGCCAGCAGCCAAGAACAGGGGATAACTTTCTTT.

This clone was seen a single time. The chain combines TRBV2 with TRBJ1-1, with D possibly being TRBD1 (6 bases). CDR3 length: 15 amino acids. Trimming stripped 6 bases from V and 1 base from J, with 15 bases between. Germline V CDR1 and CDR2: SNHLY, FYNNEI. This chain's CDR3 is CASRPGHSTNTEAFF. Here the CDR3 DNA reads TGTGCCAGCAGGCCGGGACACTCGACGAACACTGAAGCTTTCTTT.

The V and J genes are TRBV16 and TRBJ2-7; no clear D gene. Germline-derived CDR1 and CDR2 are KGHSY and FQNENV. The CDR3 sequence is 12 residues long. V shed 5 bases and J shed 1 base, with 6 bases lying between them. The CDR3 here is CASSASSYEQYF. In nucleotides, the CDR3 is TGTGCCAGCAGCGCCAGTTCCTACGAGCAGTACTTC. Full variable domain (outside the CDR3, taken from reference TRBV16 and TRBJ2-7): GEEVAQTPKHLVRGEGQKAKLYCAPIKGHSYVFWYQQVLKNEFKFLISFQNENVFDETGMPKERFSAKCLPNSPCSLEIQATKLEDSAVYFCASSASSYEQYFGPGTRLTVT.